This T cell receptor beta chain was retrieved from a study of shared clonotypes between healthy human individuals. TCRdb's table, derived via immunoSEQ multiplex PCR, lists solely in-frame clones and lacks some. The table records approximately 2,300,000 clones, 85% to 95% of them present only once. Germline V gene lookup returns CDR1 MNHNS and CDR2 SASEGT. Deletions cut 6 bases from V and 3 bases from J, with 17 bases between. CDR3 length equals 15 residues. The receptor comes from a man aged 18 to 30 in good health. Some clones in this sample may be carry-over from other donors' samples. The sample taken for sequencing was naive CD4+ T cells from PBMCs. The subset here: CD45RA+ positively selected. The V call is TRBV6-1, the J call TRBJ1-1; D perhaps matches TRBD1 (6 bases). CDR3 nucleotides: TGTGCCAGCAGACCCCAACAGGGTATGGACACTGAAGCTTTCTTT. Protein: CASRPQQGMDTEAFF.